This T cell receptor beta chain came from a study of blood T cell repertoires in COVID-19. Profiling relied on immunoSEQ multiplex PCR, and the TCRdb table lists in-frame clones only, not all of them. The table shows more than 250,000 clones, with 90% occurring only once. Germline CDR1 and CDR2: MGHRA and YSYEKL. V was clipped by 1 base and J by 5 bases; unmatched bases: 5. This CDR3 spans 16 amino acids. The rearrangement links TRBV4-1 to TRBJ2-1; 10 nucleotides line up with TRBD1. The TCR was taken from a woman under 30 with acute COVID-19. Sequencing used PBMCs or T cells enriched from blood (not recorded which). The CDR3 spells CASSQGQGATHNEQFF. The CDR3 DNA is TGCGCCAGCAGCCAAGGACAGGGGGCTACCCACAATGAGCAGTTCTTC.